This T cell receptor (beta chain) was profiled in a study of OX40 agonist ivuxolimab in advanced cancers. Blood specimens came from baseline, cycle 4 day 1, and cycle 7 day 1. The CDR3 length is 13 residues. Germline V gene data show CDR1 as MGHDK and CDR2 as SYGVNS. Trimming took off 4 bases at V and 1 base at J, with 7 bases between the two ends. Repertoires were generated with immunoSEQ multiplex PCR, while TCRdb's copy carries only in-frame clones and drops some. This table has approximately 74,000 clones, 80% to 95% appearing once. The V and J genes are TRBV25-1 and TRBJ1-2; D unresolved. The sequences come from CD4+ or CD8+ T cells sorted from blood, collected in a trial of the OX40 agonist ivuxolimab. This sequence was found in an adult with an advanced solid tumor such as melanoma, head and neck, liver or kidney cancer. CDR3 residues: CASSGGYNYGYTF. CDR3 sequence (DNA): TGTGCCAGCAGTGGGGGATATAACTATGGCTACACCTTC.